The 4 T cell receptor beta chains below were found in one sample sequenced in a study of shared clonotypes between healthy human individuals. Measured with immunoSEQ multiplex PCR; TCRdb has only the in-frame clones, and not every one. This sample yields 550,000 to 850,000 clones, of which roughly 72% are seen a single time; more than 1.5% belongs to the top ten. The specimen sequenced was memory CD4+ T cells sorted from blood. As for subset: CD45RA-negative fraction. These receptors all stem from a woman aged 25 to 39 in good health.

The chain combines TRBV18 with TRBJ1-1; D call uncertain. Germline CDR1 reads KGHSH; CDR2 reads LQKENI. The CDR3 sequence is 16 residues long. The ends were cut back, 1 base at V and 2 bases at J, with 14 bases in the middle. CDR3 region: CASSPRSQEGNTEAFF. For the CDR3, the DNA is TGTGCCAGCTCACCACGAAGCCAAGAGGGAAACACTGAAGCTTTCTTT.

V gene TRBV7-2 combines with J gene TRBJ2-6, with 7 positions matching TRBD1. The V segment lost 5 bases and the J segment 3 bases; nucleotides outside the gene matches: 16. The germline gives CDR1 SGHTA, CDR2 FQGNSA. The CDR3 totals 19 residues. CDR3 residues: CASSPLVLEGAGGANVLTF. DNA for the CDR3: TGTGCCAGCAGCCCCCTGGTATTAGAGGGGGCAGGTGGGGCCAACGTCCTGACTTTC.

This chain's CDR3 is CASSEEPTGSPDTQYF. Here the CDR3 DNA reads TGTGCCAGCAGTGAAGAACCGACAGGGAGCCCAGATACGCAGTATTTT. V and J are TRBV6-1 and TRBJ2-3; TRBD1 matches 7 bases. The CDR3 is 16 amino acids. V shed 1 base, J shed 4 bases, and the junction held 8 bases outside the gene matches. Germline CDR1 and CDR2: MNHNS and SASEGT.

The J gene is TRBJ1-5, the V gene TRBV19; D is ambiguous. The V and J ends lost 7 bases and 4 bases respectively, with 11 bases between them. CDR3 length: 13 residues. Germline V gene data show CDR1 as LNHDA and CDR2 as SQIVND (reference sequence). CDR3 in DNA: TGTGCCAGTAAAGACACGTTGAATCAGCCCCAGCATTTT. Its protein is CASKDTLNQPQHF.